The 9 T cell receptor beta chains below come from one sample, sequenced in a study of T-cell reconstitution after alpha-beta-depleted transplantation in children. Preparation of the TCRbeta library was carried out with unique molecular identifiers. Each CDR3 protein gets one entry after TCRdb re-called the PCR reads with MiXCR. Among about 610,000 distinct CDR3 sequences listed, 10% were seen once. The specimen was PBMCs from the stem cell graft donor, collected from the stem cell graft. These receptors came from a human donor who donated a stem cell graft to a child with acute myeloid leukemia.

This clonotype was seen ten or more times. The rearrangement uses TRBV9 and TRBJ2-5; D not resolved. The germline V gene has CDR1 SGDLS and CDR2 YYNGEE. Trimming removed 7 bases from V and 5 bases from J, with 18 bases in between. This CDR3 contains 14 residues. In DNA, the CDR3 is TGTGCCAGCGCCCGAGGAGTAGGTACGGAGACCCAGTACTTC. Protein product: CASARGVGTETQYF. The whole variable domain, filled in from reference TRBV9 and TRBJ2-5, reads DSGVTQTPKHLITATGQRVTLRCSPRSGDLSVYWYQQSLDQGLQFLIQYYNGEERAKGNILERFSAQQFPDLHSELNLSSLELGDSALYFCASARGVGTETQYFGPGTRLLVL.

The rearrangement uses TRBV5-6 and TRBJ2-3; no reliable D call. The germline CDR1 and CDR2 sequences are SGHDT and YYEEEE. Trimming shortened V by 1 base and J by 2 bases, and 11 bases separated the two germline ends. CDR3 length equals 15 residues. CDR3 in DNA: TGTGCCAGCAGCTTGTGGCCCTCCGTCACAGATACGCAGTATTTT. Amino acid sequence: CASSLWPSVTDTQYF.

This rearrangement joins TRBV29-1 to TRBJ2-5, with unresolved D. CDR1 is SQVTM and CDR2 is ANQGSEA in the germline V gene. Trimming took off 3 bases at V and 5 bases at J, with 4 bases between the two ends. The CDR3 consists of 10 residues. CDR3 sequence reads: CSVERETQYF. The CDR3 nucleotides are TGCAGCGTTGAGCGGGAGACCCAGTACTTC.

Here the CDR3 DNA reads TGCAGTGCTAGGCCGGGCAACACCGGGGAGCTGTTTTTT. It specifies CSARPGNTGELFF. The chain has TRBV20-1 and TRBJ2-2; unclear D gene. From germline, CDR1 is DFQATT and CDR2 SNEGSKA (reference sequence). This CDR3 comprises 13 residues. V was pared by 3 bases and J by 2 bases, with 7 bases between.

V usage is TRBV20-1 and J usage is TRBJ1-1; no reliable D call. Germline V lookup: CDR1 DFQATT, CDR2 SNEGSKA (reference sequence). The CDR3 runs 12 residues. V was cut by 6 bases and J by 4 bases, with 12 bases left in between. The CDR3 sequence is CSAPGLGTEAFF. The CDR3 DNA reads as TGCAGTGCCCCGGGTTTGGGCACTGAAGCTTTCTTT.

This clonotype was found many times. This rearrangement joins TRBV6-4 to TRBJ2-2, with D possibly matching TRBD1 (5 bases). In germline, CDR1 is MRHNA, CDR2 SNTAGT. This CDR3 comprises 13 residues. Trimming pared 6 bases from V and 5 bases from J, leaving 10 bases between. CDR3 amino acids: CASSPRTTGELFF. DNA for the CDR3: TGTGCCAGCAGCCCCAGGACAACCGGGGAGCTGTTTTTT.

This clonotype was seen many times. The J gene is TRBJ2-1, the V gene TRBV6-4, with TRBD2 matching over 7 bases. Germline trimming cut 3 bases from V and 4 bases from J; bases unmatched to any gene: 9. Germline V gene sequence: CDR1 MRHNA, CDR2 SNTAGT. The CDR3 consists of 16 residues. CDR3 residues: CASSEEGSGPYNEQFF. CDR3 nucleotide sequence: TGTGCCAGCAGTGAGGAAGGTAGCGGGCCTTACAATGAGCAGTTCTTC.

This clonotype was seen many times. V and J are TRBV28 and TRBJ2-7; D is perhaps TRBD2 (6 bases). Germline V gene lookup returns CDR1 MDHEN and CDR2 SYDVKM. The CDR3 is made up of 15 amino acids. The ends were cut back, 3 bases at V and 4 bases at J, with 16 bases in the middle. The DNA for the CDR3 is TGTGCCAGCAGTTTGGTGGGACTCCTAAGTTACGAGCAGTACTTC. Translation: CASSLVGLLSYEQYF.

This clonotype showed up just a few times. The chain uses TRBV20-1 and TRBJ1-6; 8 nucleotides align to TRBD1. Trimming removed 1 base from V and 4 bases from J; junction bases left unmatched: 9. CDR1 and CDR2 from the germline V gene are DFQATT and SNEGSKA (reference sequence). The CDR3 runs to 17 residues. This CDR3 is CSARGDAGGRYNSPLHF. The CDR3 DNA is TGCAGTGCTAGAGGGGACGCAGGGGGCAGATATAATTCACCCCTCCACTTT.